Below are 6 T cell receptor beta chains sequenced from a single sample in a study of cytomegalovirus exposure and HLA in healthy donors. 60 Vbeta and 13 Jbeta primers were used in PCR. The protocol was immunoSEQ multiplex PCR, while the TCRdb copy is restricted to in-frame clones and leaves out a portion. The sample shows tens of thousands of clones, and around 10% sits with its ten largest clones. The specimen sequenced was PBMCs. The receptor set was obtained from a middle-aged man in good health and CMV-seropositive.

The chain is built from TRBV25-1 and TRBJ2-7, with a possible D match to TRBD2 (7 bases). CDR1 is MGHDK and CDR2 is SYGVNS in the germline V gene. The CDR3 consists of 15 residues. The germline V and J ends were trimmed by 1 base and 0 bases, with 10 bases remaining between them. CDR3 sequence reads: CASSESGGHSYEQYF. The CDR3 DNA reads TGTGCCAGCAGTGAATCGGGGGGCCACTCCTACGAGCAGTACTTC.

The V and J genes are TRBV5-1 and TRBJ2-3; 10 bases are a match to TRBD2. The V segment lost 0 bases and the J segment 0 bases; nucleotides outside the gene matches: 4. The CDR3 contains 17 residues. Germline lookup yields CDR1 SGHRS and CDR2 YFSETQ. As DNA, the CDR3 is TGCGCCAGCAGCTTGGCCTTGACTAGCGGGAGCACAGATACGCAGTATTTT. Protein product: CASSLALTSGSTDTQYF.

V usage is TRBV6-5 and J usage is TRBJ2-1; 7 positions match TRBD2. In germline, CDR1 is MNHEY, CDR2 SVGAGI. The CDR3 sequence is 15 residues long. V lost 0 bases, J lost 7 bases, and 6 bases stayed unmatched. CDR3 protein: CASSYSGLGGNEQFF. The CDR3 bases are TGTGCCAGCAGTTACTCTGGGCTGGGGGGGAATGAGCAGTTCTTC.

The chain links TRBV28 to TRBJ2-7, with 7 bases fitting TRBD2. The CDR3 loop spans 13 amino acids. Germline-derived CDR1 and CDR2 are MDHEN and SYDVKM. In nucleotides, the CDR3 is TGTGCTACTAGGGCGGGAGCTCCCTACGAGCAGTACTTC. It codes for CATRAGAPYEQYF.

V usage is TRBV7-9 and J usage is TRBJ1-1; 7 bases are shared with TRBD1. CDR1 and CDR2 from the germline V gene are SEHNR and FQNEAQ (reference sequence). The CDR3 contains 12 residues. V gave up 5 bases and J gave up 7 bases; unmatched junction bases: 4. The CDR3: CASSRDRVEAFF. The CDR3 DNA is TGTGCCAGCAGCAGAGACAGGGTTGAAGCTTTCTTT.

The chain is built from TRBV6-5 and TRBJ2-7; the D gene is possibly TRBD2 (6 bases). The V end was cut by 4 bases, the J end by 3 bases, with 10 bases between. This CDR3 comprises 13 residues. The germline V gene has CDR1 MNHEY and CDR2 SVGAGI. The CDR3 coding sequence is TGTGCCAGCAGTTTGGGACTTAACTACGAGCAGTACTTC. Translation: CASSLGLNYEQYF.